A selection of T cell receptor beta chains follows, all from one sample in a study of CD8 T cells in Susac syndrome. TCRdb re-called the immunoSEQ multiplex PCR reads through MiXCR, storing one row per CDR3 protein. The data hold about 76,000 distinct CDR3 sequences, with about 93% observed a single time. Sequencing used CD8+ T cells from PBMCs. The receptors were gathered from a human donor with Susac syndrome. Each CDR3 is given without its conserved first and last residue.

j_call	v_call	cdr3_aa
TRBJ2-3	TRBV29-1	SVAGLAGEADTQY
TRBJ2-4	TRBV4-1	ASSQDLGRGGTLNIQY
TRBJ2-3	TRBV5-1	ASSSRTSADTQY
TRBJ2-7	TRBV28	ASRQGAPYEQY
TRBJ2-1	TRBV10-2	ASSDQEMGPDNEQF
TRBJ2-7	TRBV20-1	SARDVGTGGSYEQY
TRBJ1-1	TRBV20-1	SAKSLLTGSYAF
TRBJ2-5	TRBV9	ASSVDVGEETQY
TRBJ1-1	TRBV7-9	ASRLTAGTGVFGNTEAF
TRBJ1-1	TRBV7-6	ASSVNPGVTEAF
TRBJ2-4	TRBV29-1	SVQTGSKNIQY
TRBJ2-1	TRBV9	ASSVGLGGAYNEQF
TRBJ2-1	TRBV3-1	ASSHSSGRAIFNEQF
TRBJ2-1	TRBV9	ASSVGSGYNEQF
TRBJ1-1	TRBV12-5	ASAREENTEAF